The entry that follows covers one T cell receptor beta chain sequence. Antigen: not known. CDR1 is SGHRS, CDR2 YFSETQ, per germline. The V gene end was trimmed by 5 bases and the J gene end by 2 bases; junction bases not matched to a gene: 6. This CDR3 has 14 amino acids. All patients relapsed after autologous stem cell transplantation, and brentuximab vedotin exposure varied. The source of the sample is a study of PD-1 blockade in classical Hodgkin lymphoma. General study points: Newly diagnosed patients were reported to exhibit reduced baseline TCR diversity relative to healthy donors.

Sequencing used immunoSEQ multiplex PCR; TCRdb keeps in-frame clones, though not all of them. This sample has 20,000 or so clones; roughly three quarters occur once, and the top ten carry roughly a sixth. This clonotype was sampled from a human donor with classical Hodgkin lymphoma. The rearrangement joins TRBV5-1 to TRBJ2-7, with 8 bases identical to TRBD2. Here the sequenced sample was peripheral blood mononuclear cells (PBMCs), taken before the second cycle of nivolumab. The CDR3 DNA is TGCGCCAGCAGGGCGGGGGGCGGTACCTACGAGCAGTACTTC. The encoded protein is CASRAGGGTYEQYF.